This TCR beta chain was identified in a study of blood T cell repertoires in COVID-19. The germline V gene has CDR1 MNHEY and CDR2 SMNVEV (reference sequence). V gave up 0 bases and J gave up 4 bases, with 9 bases separating them. CDR3 length: 14 amino acids. For recovered donors of Cohort 3, there were two negative PCRs, clearance, or symptom resolution. Method: immunoSEQ multiplex PCR; TCRdb's copy keeps in-frame clones and lacks some. Found here are almost 250,000 clones, approximately 90% of them singletons; the top ten hold 4.1%. This receptor was identified in a woman aged 25 to 39 who had recovered from COVID-19. The chain recombines TRBV27 with TRBJ2-5; D unresolved. The sequenced sample was PBMCs or T cells enriched from blood (not recorded which). For the CDR3, the DNA is TGTGCCAGCAGTTTATCGTCCGTATTAGAGACCCAGTACTTC. Protein: CASSLSSVLETQYF.